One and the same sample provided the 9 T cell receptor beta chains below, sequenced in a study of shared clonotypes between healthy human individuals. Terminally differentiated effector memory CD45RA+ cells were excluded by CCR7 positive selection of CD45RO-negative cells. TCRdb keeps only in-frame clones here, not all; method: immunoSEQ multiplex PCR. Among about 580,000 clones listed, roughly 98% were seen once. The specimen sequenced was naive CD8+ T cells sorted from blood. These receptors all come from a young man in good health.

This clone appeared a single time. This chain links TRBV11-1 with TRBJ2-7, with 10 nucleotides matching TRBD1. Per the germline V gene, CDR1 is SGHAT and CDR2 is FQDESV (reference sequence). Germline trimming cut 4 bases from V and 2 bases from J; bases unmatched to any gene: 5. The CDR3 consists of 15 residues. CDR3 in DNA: TGTGCCAGCAGCTCGTTGGACAGGGGGACCTACGAGCAGTACTTC. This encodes CASSSLDRGTYEQYF.

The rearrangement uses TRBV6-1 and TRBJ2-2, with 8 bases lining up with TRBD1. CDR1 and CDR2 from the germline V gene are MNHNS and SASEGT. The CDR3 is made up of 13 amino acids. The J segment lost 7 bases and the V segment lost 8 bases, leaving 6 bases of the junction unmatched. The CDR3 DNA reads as TGTGCCAGCCCAGGGACAGGTGGCGGGGAGCTGTTTTTT. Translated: CASPGTGGGELFF.

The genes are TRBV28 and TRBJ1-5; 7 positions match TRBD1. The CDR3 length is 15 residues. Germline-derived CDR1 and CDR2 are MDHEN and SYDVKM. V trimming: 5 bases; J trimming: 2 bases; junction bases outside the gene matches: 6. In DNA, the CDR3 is TGTGCCAGCAGTCCAGACAGGGTGGGCAATCAGCCCCAGCATTTT. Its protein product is CASSPDRVGNQPQHF.

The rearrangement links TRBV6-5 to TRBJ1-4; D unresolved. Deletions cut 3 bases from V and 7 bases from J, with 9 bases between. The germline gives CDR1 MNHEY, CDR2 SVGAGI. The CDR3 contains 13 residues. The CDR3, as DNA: TGTGCCAGCAGTTATAGTTCGCTTGAAAAACTGTTTTTT. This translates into CASSYSSLEKLFF.

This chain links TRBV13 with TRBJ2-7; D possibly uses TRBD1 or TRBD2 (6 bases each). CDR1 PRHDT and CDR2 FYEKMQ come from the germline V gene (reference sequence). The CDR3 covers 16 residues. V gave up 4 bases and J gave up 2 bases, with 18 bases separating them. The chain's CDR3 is CASSYRGAEVAYEQYF. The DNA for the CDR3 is TGTGCCAGCAGCTATAGGGGGGCCGAAGTGGCCTACGAGCAGTACTTC.

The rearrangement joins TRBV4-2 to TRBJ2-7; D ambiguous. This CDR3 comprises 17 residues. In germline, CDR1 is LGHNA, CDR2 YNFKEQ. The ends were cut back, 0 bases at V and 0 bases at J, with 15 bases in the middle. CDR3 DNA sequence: TGTGCCAGCAGCCAAGAAGAGGTCAGGACGGTCTCCTACGAGCAGTACTTC. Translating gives CASSQEEVRTVSYEQYF.

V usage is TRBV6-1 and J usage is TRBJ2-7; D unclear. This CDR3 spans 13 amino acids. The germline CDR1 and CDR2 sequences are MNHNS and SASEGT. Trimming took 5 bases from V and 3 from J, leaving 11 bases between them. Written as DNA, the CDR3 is TGTGCCAGCAGTACCTCAGAATTCTACGAGCAGTACTTC. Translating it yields CASSTSEFYEQYF.

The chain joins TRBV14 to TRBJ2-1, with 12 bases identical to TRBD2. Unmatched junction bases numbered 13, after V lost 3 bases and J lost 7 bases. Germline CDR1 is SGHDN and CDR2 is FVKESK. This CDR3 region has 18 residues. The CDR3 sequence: CASSQGTSGRRFRNEQFF. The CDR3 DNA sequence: TGTGCCAGCAGCCAGGGCACTAGCGGGAGGCGTTTCAGGAATGAGCAGTTCTTC. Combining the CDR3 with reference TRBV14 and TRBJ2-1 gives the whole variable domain EAGVTQFPSHSVIEKGQTVTLRCDPISGHDNLYWYRRVMGKEIKFLLHFVKESKQDESGMPNNRFLAERTGGTYSTLKVQPAELEDSGVYFCASSQGTSGRRFRNEQFFGPGTRLTVL.

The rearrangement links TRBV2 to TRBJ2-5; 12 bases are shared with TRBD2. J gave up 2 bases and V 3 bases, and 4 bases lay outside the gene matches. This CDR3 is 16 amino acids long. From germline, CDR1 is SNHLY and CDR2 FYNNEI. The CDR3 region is CASSDGTSGWQETQYF. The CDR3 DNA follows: TGTGCCAGCAGTGATGGGACTAGCGGGTGGCAAGAGACCCAGTACTTC.